The source of this T cell receptor beta chain is a study of blood T cell repertoires in COVID-19. Study at large: PBMCs, B-cell-depleted T cells, or T cells were the source of the cDNA or gDNA that made up the material.

The authors' processing: Amplification with reference gene primers provided the estimates of nucleated cell counts. The repertoire was sequenced with immunoSEQ multiplex PCR; TCRdb's copy has only in-frame clones and lacks some. V and J calls and clone size are those listed in that table; D and trimming were worked out from the DNA. This repertoire shows approximately 250,000 clones, about 86% found once; its top ten account for 3.5% to 4%. The CDR3 runs to 15 residues. Trimming took 0 bases from V and 13 from J; bases not matched to a gene: 3. Germline V CDR1 and CDR2: SGHVS, FNYEAQ. The source of this sequence is a man between 18 and 29 years old with active or convalescent COVID-19. Sequencing was performed on peripheral blood. This sequence joins TRBV7-6 and TRBJ2-1; 16 nucleotides match TRBD2. CDR3 residues: CASSLAGLAGGKQFF. DNA of the CDR3: TGTGCCAGCAGCTTAGCGGGACTAGCGGGAGGGAAACAGTTCTTC.